This TCR beta chain appears in the sequencing data of a study of blood T cell dynamics during melanoma immunotherapy. Study in general: Standard first-line treatment here was pembrolizumab or nivolumab plus ipilimumab in metastatic melanoma. The study, taken as a whole, reports: The study could not tell melanoma-specific clones from general immune activation. The most clonal sorted CD8+ subset, immune-effector cells, was closest to cell-free DNA CDR3 sequences.

Profiling relied on immunoSEQ multiplex PCR, and the TCRdb table lists in-frame clones only, not all of them. The sample lists about 2,000 clones; 65% to 80% were seen once. A remark on this clone: Its specificity is unknown.

Described time point: week 3, after first cycle of checkpoint inhibitor. Immune-effector memory T cells were defined as CD3+ CD4- CD8+ CD45RA- CD45RO-high CD27- CCR7-. Patients with prior systemic cancer treatment, concomitant immunosuppressants, or other active malignancies were excluded. CDR1 is SSHAT, CDR2 FNYEAQ, per germline (reference sequence). Trimming cost V 3 bases and J 6 bases, with 5 bases left between them. CDR3 length equals 12 residues. Sequencing was performed on CD8+ T cells from blood, taken from a patient treated with checkpoint blockade. The chain combines TRBV7-7 with TRBJ2-2; no definite D call. The receptor was isolated from a human donor with melanoma. The CDR3 DNA is TGTGCCAGCAGCTTCTCGGCCGGGGAGCTGTTTTTT. It encodes CASSFSAGELFF.